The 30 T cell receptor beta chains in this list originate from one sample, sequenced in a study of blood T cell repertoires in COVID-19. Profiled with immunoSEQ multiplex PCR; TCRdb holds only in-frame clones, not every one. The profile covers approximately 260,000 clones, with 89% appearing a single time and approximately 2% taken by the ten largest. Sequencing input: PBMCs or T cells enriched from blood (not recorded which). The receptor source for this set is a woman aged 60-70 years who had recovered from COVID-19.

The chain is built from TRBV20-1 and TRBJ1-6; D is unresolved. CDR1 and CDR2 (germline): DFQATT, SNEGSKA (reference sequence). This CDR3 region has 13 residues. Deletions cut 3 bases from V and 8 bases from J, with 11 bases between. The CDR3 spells CSASLGLDSPLHF. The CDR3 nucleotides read TGCAGTGCTAGTCTAGGTTTAGATTCACCCCTCCACTTT.

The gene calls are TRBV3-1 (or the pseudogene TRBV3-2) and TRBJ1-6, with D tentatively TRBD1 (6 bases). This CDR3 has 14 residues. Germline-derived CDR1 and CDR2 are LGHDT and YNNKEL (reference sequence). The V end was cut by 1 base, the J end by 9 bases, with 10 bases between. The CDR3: CASSQGGQSSPLHF. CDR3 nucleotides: TGTGCCAGCAGCCAAGGGGGGCAGAGTTCACCCCTCCACTTT.

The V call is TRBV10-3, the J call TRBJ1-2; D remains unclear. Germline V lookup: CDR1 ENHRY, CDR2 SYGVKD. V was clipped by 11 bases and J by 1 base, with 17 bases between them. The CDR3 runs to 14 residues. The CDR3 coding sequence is TGTGCCGCCCACGCGGAGGGTGATAACTATGGCTACACCTTC. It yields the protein CAAHAEGDNYGYTF.

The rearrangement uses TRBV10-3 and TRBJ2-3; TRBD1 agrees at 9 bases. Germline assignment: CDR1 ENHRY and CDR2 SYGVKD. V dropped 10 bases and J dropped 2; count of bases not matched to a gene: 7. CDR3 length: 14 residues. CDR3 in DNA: TGTGCCACGAGGGGGGACAGGGACACAGATACGCAGTATTTT. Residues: CATRGDRDTDTQYF.

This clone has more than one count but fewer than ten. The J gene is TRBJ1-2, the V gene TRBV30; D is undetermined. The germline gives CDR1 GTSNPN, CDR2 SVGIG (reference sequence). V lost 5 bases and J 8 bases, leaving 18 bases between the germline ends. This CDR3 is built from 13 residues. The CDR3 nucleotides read TGTGCCTGGTACTGGACTAATTCTATAGGCTACACCTTC. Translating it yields CAWYWTNSIGYTF.

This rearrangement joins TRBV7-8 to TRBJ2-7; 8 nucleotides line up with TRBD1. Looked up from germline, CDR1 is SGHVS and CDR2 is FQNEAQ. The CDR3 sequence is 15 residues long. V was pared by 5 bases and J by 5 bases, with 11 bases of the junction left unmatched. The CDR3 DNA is TGTGCCAGCAGCCCCCGGGACAGGAATCCCAACGAGCAGTACTTC. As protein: CASSPRDRNPNEQYF.

For the CDR3, the DNA is TGTGCCAGCAGCGAAGGAGGCGGGGGGTTAGATACGCAGTATTTT. This gives the protein CASSEGGGGLDTQYF. This chain links TRBV7-9 with TRBJ2-3; 8 nucleotides line up with TRBD2. The germline V gene encodes CDR1 SEHNR and CDR2 FQNEAQ (reference sequence). The ends lost 5 bases at V and 5 bases at J; junction bases unmatched: 9. This CDR3 is 15 amino acids long.

CDR3 nucleotides: TGTGCCAGTAGTATAGATCCGCGGGGGGGTTACAATGAGCAGTTCTTC. This sequence encodes CASSIDPRGGYNEQFF. The chain has TRBV19 and TRBJ2-1, with 9 bases fitting TRBD2. V was clipped by 0 bases and J by 4 bases; unmatched bases: 4. The CDR3 loop spans 16 amino acids. Germline lookup yields CDR1 LNHDA and CDR2 SQIVND (reference sequence).

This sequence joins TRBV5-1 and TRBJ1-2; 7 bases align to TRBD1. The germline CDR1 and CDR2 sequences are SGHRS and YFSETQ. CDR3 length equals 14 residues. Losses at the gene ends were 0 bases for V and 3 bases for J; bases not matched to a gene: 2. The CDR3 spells CASSLVGGDYGYTF. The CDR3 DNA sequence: TGCGCCAGCAGCTTGGTAGGGGGCGACTATGGCTACACCTTC.

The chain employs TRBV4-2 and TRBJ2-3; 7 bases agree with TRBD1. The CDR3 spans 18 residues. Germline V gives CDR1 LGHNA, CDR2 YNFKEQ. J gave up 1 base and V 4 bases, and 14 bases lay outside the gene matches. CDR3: CASSPSLSGQGGTDTQYF. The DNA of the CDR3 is TGTGCCAGCAGCCCGAGTCTTTCGGGGCAGGGGGGCACAGATACGCAGTATTTT.

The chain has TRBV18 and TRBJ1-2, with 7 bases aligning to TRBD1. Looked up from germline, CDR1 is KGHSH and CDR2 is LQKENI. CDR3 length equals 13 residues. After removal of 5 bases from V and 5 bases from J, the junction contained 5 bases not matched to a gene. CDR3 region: CASSTDRVYGYTF. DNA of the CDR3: TGTGCCAGCTCAACCGACAGGGTGTATGGCTACACCTTC. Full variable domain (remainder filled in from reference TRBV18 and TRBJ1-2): NAGVMQNPRHLVRRRGQEARLRCSPMKGHSHVYWYRQLPEEGLKFMVYLQKENIIDESGMPKERFSAEFPKEGPSILRIQQVVRGDSAAYFCASSTDRVYGYTFGSGTRLTVV.

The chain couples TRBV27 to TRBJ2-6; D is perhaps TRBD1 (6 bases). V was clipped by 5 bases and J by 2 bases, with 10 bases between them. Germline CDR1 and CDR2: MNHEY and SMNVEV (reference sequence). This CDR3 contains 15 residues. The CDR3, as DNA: TGTGCCAGCAGTCTTTCAGGGGCTGGGGCCAACGTCCTGACTTTC. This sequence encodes CASSLSGAGANVLTF.

CDR3: CASSYGGVGQPQHF. The CDR3 DNA reads as TGTGCCAGCAGTTACGGAGGGGTTGGGCAGCCCCAGCATTTT. The chain links TRBV6-5 to TRBJ1-5, with D possibly TRBD1 on 5 matching bases. The CDR3 totals 14 residues. Germline assignment: CDR1 MNHEY and CDR2 SVGAGI. The ends were cut back, 2 bases at V and 7 bases at J, with 12 bases in the middle.

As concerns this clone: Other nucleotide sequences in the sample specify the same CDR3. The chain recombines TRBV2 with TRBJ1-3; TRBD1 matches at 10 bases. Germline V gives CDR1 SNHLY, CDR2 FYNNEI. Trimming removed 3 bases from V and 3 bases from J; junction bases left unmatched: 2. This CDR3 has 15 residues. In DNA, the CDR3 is TGTGCCAGCAGTGAGACAGGGGGCTATGGAAACACCATATATTTT. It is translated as CASSETGGYGNTIYF.

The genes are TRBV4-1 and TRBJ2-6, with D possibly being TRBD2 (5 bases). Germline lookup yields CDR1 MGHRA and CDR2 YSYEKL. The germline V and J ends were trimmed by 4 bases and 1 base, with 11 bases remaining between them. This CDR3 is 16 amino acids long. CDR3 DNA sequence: TGCGCCAGCAGCCCCTCCAGGAGGTCTGGGGCCAACGTCCTGACTTTC. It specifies CASSPSRRSGANVLTF.

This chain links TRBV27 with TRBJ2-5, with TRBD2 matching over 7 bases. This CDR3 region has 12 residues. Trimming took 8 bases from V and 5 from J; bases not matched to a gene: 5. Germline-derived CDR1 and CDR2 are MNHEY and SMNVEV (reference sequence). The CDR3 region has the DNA TGTGCCAGCTGGGGAGGGCGGGAGACCCAGTACTTC. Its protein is CASWGGRETQYF.

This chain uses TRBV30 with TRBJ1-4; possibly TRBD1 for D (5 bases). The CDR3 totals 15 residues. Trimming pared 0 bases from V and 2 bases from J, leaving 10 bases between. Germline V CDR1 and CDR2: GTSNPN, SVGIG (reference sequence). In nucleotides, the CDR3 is TGTGCCTGGAGTGTACGGGGGGGGACTAATGAAAAACTGTTTTTT. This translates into CAWSVRGGTNEKLFF.

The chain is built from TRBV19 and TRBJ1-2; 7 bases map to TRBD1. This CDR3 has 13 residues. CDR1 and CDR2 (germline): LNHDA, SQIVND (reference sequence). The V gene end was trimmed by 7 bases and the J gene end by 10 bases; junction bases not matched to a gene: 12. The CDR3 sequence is CASTPDYQGDYTF. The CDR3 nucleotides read TGTGCCAGTACCCCAGATTACCAGGGGGACTACACCTTC.

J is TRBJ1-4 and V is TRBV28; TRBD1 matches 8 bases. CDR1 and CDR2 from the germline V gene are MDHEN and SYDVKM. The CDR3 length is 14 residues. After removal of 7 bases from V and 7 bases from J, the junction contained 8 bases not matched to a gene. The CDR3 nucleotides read TGTGCCAGCATCTCAGGGGGCGTTAGTGAAAAACTGTTTTTT. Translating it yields CASISGGVSEKLFF.

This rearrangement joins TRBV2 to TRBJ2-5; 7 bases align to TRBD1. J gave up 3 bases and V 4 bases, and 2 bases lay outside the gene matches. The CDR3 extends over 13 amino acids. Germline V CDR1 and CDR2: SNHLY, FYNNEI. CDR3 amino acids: CASSVQGEETQYF. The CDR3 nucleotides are TGTGCCAGCAGTGTTCAGGGGGAAGAGACCCAGTACTTC.

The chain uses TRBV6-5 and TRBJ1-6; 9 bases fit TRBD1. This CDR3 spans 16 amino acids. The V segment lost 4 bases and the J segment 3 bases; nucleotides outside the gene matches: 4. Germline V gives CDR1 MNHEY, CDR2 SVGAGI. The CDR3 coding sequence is TGTGCCAGCAGTTGGGACAGGGTCCGCTATAATTCACCCCTCCACTTT. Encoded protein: CASSWDRVRYNSPLHF.

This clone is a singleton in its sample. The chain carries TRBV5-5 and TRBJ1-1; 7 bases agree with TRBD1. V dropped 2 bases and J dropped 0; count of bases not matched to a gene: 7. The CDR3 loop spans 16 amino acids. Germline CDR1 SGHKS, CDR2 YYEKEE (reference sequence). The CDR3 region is CASSLGDSLMNTEAFF. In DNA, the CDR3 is TGTGCCAGCAGCTTAGGGGACAGCTTAATGAACACTGAAGCTTTCTTT.

The CDR3 DNA sequence: TGTGCCAGCAGTCCCGGGCCGGGGAAAGCTTTCTTT. Its translation is CASSPGPGKAFF. The chain employs TRBV27 and TRBJ1-1; D is unclear. Germline-derived CDR1 and CDR2 are MNHEY and SMNVEV (reference sequence). This CDR3 has 12 amino acids. Trimming shortened V by 5 bases and J by 9 bases, and 13 bases separated the two germline ends.

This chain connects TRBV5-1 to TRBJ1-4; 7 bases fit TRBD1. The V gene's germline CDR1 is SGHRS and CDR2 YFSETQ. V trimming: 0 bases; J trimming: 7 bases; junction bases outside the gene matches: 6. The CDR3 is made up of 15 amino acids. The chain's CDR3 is CASSLDPGDSEKLFF. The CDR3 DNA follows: TGCGCCAGCAGCTTGGATCCAGGGGACAGTGAAAAACTGTTTTTT.

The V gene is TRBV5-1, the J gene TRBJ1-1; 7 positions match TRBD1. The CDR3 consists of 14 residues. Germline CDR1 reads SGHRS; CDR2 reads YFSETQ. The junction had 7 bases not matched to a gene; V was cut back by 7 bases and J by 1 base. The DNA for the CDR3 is TGCGCCAGCGGTACTACAGGGGCGAACACTGAAGCTTTCTTT. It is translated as CASGTTGANTEAFF.

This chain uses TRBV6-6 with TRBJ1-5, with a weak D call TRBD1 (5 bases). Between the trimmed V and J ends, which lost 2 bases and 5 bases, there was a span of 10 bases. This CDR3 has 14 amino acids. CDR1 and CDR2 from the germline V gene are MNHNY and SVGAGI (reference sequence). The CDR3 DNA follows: TGTGCCAGCAGTTACGAAGGCAGGGATCAGCCCCAGCATTTT. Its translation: CASSYEGRDQPQHF.

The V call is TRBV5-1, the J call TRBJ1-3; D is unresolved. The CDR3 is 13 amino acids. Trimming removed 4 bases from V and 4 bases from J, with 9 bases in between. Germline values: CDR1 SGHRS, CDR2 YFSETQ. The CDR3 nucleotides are TGCGCCAGCAGCCAAAATCGGGGAAACACCATATATTTT. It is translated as CASSQNRGNTIYF.

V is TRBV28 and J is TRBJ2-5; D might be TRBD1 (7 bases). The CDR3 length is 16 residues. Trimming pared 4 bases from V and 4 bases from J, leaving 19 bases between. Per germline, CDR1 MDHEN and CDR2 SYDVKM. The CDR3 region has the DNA TGTGCCAGCAGTTCCGCTGGAGGAGGGGGCGTAGAGACCCAGTACTTC. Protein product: CASSSAGGGGVETQYF.

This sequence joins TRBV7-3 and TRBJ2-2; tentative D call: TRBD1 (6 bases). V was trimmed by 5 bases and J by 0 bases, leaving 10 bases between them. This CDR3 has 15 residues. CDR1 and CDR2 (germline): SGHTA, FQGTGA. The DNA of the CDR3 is TGTGCCAGCAGCCTGGACAGACCGAACACCGGGGAGCTGTTTTTT. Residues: CASSLDRPNTGELFF.

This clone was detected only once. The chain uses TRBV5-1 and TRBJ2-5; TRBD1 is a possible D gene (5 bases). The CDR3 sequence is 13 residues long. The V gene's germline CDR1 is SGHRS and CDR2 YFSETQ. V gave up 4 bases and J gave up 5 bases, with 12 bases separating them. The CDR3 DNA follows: TGCGCCAGCAGCCGGTCTGGGGCGGAGACCCAGTACTTC. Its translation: CASSRSGAETQYF. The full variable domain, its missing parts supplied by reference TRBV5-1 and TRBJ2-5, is KAGVTQTPRYLIKTRGQQVTLSCSPISGHRSVSWYQQTPGQGLQFLFEYFSETQRNKGNFPGRFSGRQFSNSRSEMNVSTLELGDSALYLCASSRSGAETQYFGPGTRLLVL.